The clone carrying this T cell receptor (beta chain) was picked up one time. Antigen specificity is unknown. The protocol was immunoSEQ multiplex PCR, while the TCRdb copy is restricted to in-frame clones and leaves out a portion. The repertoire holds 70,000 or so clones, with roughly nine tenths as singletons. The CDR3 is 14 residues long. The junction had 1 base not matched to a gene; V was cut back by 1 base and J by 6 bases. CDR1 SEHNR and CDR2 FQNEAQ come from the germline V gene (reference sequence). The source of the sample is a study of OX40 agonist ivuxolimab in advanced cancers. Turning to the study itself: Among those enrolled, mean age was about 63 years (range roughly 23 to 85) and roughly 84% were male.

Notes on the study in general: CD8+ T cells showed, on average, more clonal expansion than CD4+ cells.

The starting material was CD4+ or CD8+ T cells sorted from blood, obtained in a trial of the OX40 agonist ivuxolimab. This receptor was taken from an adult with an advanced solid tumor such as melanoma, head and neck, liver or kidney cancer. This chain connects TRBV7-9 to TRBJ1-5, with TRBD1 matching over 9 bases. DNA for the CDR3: TGTGCCAGCAGCTTAGGACAGGGGGGTCAGCCCCAGCATTTT. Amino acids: CASSLGQGGQPQHF.